The 22 T cell receptor beta chains presented below share a single source sample, sequenced in a study of a mutant IDH1 vaccine in newly diagnosed glioma (dated by TCRdb to the early 2020s). Their antigen targets remain unknown. Library preparation was by the immunoSEQ multiplex PCR assay. The table comes from immuneACCESS by way of TCRdb, which keeps in-frame sequences with V and J called. Part of the clones is missing from these tables; in studies checked, under half for an unresolved V gene and the rest for unknown reasons. The table for this sample lists under 30,000 clones; approximately 84% of them were counted only once. About 3% of the sample rests with the top ten. The sample's time point label, in plain terms: week 47, end of study. Each vaccine dose, consisting of 300 ug of a 20-mer mutant IDH1 peptide in Montanide, was administered subcutaneously with topical imiquimod. This specimen was PBMCs, taken from a glioma patient whose treatment included an IDH1 peptide vaccine. Receptors originate from a man in his forties with glioma.

The rearrangement joins TRBV18 to TRBJ2-5; D may correspond to TRBD1 or TRBD2 (5 bases each). Deletions cut 2 bases from V and 5 bases from J, with 6 bases between. The CDR3 is 12 amino acids. Germline V lookup: CDR1 KGHSH, CDR2 LQKENI. CDR3 amino acids: CASSPEGETQYF. In nucleotides, the CDR3 is TGTGCCAGCTCACCAGAGGGGGAGACCCAGTACTTC.

The V gene is TRBV9, the J gene TRBJ2-7; no reliable D call. The germline CDR1 and CDR2 sequences are SGDLS and YYNGEE. V lost 0 bases and J lost 2, with 15 bases in between. The CDR3 spans 16 residues. The CDR3 DNA reads TGTGCCAGCAGCGTAGGTGTTGGGCTGATTCCCTACGAGCAGTACTTC. Protein sequence: CASSVGVGLIPYEQYF.

About this clone: A junction end diverges from the germline sequence, so it may reflect a read error. The chain links TRBV28 to TRBJ2-7, with unresolved D. Germline assignment: CDR1 MDHEN and CDR2 SYDVKM. The CDR3 loop spans 13 amino acids. CDR3 loop: CASSFDASHEQYF. The CDR3 nucleotides read TGTGCCAGCAGTTTTGACGCCTCCCACGAGCAGTACTTC.

The genes are TRBV14 and TRBJ2-1, with 8 bases fitting TRBD2. Trimming removed 4 bases from V and 5 bases from J; junction bases left unmatched: 13. Germline V CDR1 and CDR2: SGHDN, FVKESK. The CDR3 contains 17 residues. CDR3: CASSRTQLAGGDNEQFF. The CDR3 DNA sequence: TGTGCCAGCAGCCGTACCCAACTAGCCGGGGGGGACAATGAGCAGTTCTTC.

CDR3 coding DNA: TGTGCCAGTAGCGGGAGTCAGTACGAGCAGTACTTC. It encodes CASSGSQYEQYF. The chain combines TRBV27 with TRBJ2-7; TRBD2 agrees at 9 bases. Germline V gene data show CDR1 as MNHEY and CDR2 as SMNVEV (reference sequence). The CDR3 is 12 residues long. J lost 4 bases, V lost 9 bases, and 4 bases had no gene match.

There are a few counts of this clone. The CDR3 bases are TGTGCCAGCACGGACGGGCTTCACTACGAGCAGTACTTC. This codes for CASTDGLHYEQYF. The chain joins TRBV14 to TRBJ2-7; D uncertain. Trimming took 7 bases from V and 3 from J, leaving 13 bases between them. CDR1 and CDR2 (germline): SGHDN, FVKESK. The CDR3 runs to 13 residues.

The chain combines TRBV7-6 with TRBJ2-1, with 8 bases lining up with TRBD1. CDR3 length equals 14 residues. Germline assignment: CDR1 SGHVS and CDR2 FNYEAQ. V lost 2 bases and J lost 6; bases outside the gene matches: 3. Here the CDR3 DNA reads TGTGCCAGCAGCTTACAGGGGGCGCTCAATGAGCAGTTCTTC. It specifies CASSLQGALNEQFF.

This clone occurred once. The rearrangement uses TRBV18 and TRBJ1-5; D call uncertain. Germline CDR1 is KGHSH and CDR2 is LQKENI. Trimming left V 1 base short and J 0 bases short, with 7 bases between. The CDR3 runs to 15 residues. DNA for the CDR3: TGTGCCAGCTCACCACTAGGCTATAGCAATCAGCCCCAGCATTTT. Its protein product is CASSPLGYSNQPQHF.

This chain joins TRBV6-5 and TRBJ1-1; D remains unclear. Germline V lookup: CDR1 MNHEY, CDR2 SVGAGI. The CDR3 spans 13 residues. The V and J ends lost 1 base and 5 bases respectively, with 8 bases between them. The CDR3 reads CASSYFRQTEAFF. Written as DNA, the CDR3 is TGTGCCAGCAGTTACTTCCGGCAGACTGAAGCTTTCTTT.

This rearrangement joins TRBV9 to TRBJ1-1; tentatively, D is TRBD1 (5 bases). Germline V lookup: CDR1 SGDLS, CDR2 YYNGEE. Trimming pared 4 bases from V and 3 bases from J, leaving 13 bases between. The CDR3 is 14 residues long. This chain's CDR3 is CASSPSGGHTEAFF. Here the CDR3 DNA reads TGTGCCAGCAGCCCCAGTGGGGGACACACTGAAGCTTTCTTT.

The rearrangement uses TRBV4-3 and TRBJ2-7, with 8 bases matching TRBD2. V dropped 2 bases and J dropped 1; count of bases not matched to a gene: 4. The CDR3 has 15 residues. CDR1 and CDR2 from the germline V gene are LGHNA and YSLEER. DNA of the CDR3: TGCGCCAGCAGCCAATTGCTAGCGGGTTCCTACGAGCAGTACTTC. Translating gives CASSQLLAGSYEQYF.

V is TRBV10-3 and J is TRBJ1-1; TRBD1 matches 9 bases. V lost 11 bases, J lost 1 base, and 2 bases stayed unmatched. CDR1 and CDR2 (germline): ENHRY, SYGVKD. The CDR3 is made up of 12 amino acids. CDR3 DNA sequence: TGTGCCGTGGGACAGGGGAACACTGAAGCTTTCTTT. This translates into CAVGQGNTEAFF.

The V call is TRBV7-6, the J call TRBJ1-4; the match to TRBD1 covers 7 bases. Germline V CDR1 and CDR2: SGHVS, FNYEAQ. This CDR3 has 16 amino acids. V lost 7 bases, J lost 4 bases, and 12 bases stayed unmatched. CDR3 nucleotide sequence: TGTGCCAGCAAATTAACCCCGGGACAGAATAATGAAAAACTGTTTTTT. As protein: CASKLTPGQNNEKLFF.

The chain uses TRBV7-2 and TRBJ2-5, with 10 bases aligning to TRBD1. This CDR3 comprises 13 residues. With V trimmed by 5 bases and J by 5 bases, 2 bases remained unmatched. The germline V gene has CDR1 SGHTA and CDR2 FQGNSA. The chain's CDR3 is CASSPDRGETQYF. The DNA for the CDR3 is TGTGCCAGCAGCCCGGACAGGGGGGAGACCCAGTACTTC.

This clone is medium-sized by share. CDR3 region: CATSRTSGSSSEQFF. Here the CDR3 DNA reads TGTGCCACCAGCAGAACTAGCGGGAGCTCGAGTGAGCAGTTCTTC. The genes are TRBV15 and TRBJ2-1; 11 bases agree with TRBD2. The CDR3 sequence is 15 residues long. V lost 2 bases to trimming and J lost 9 bases; unmatched junction nucleotides: 6. Germline assignment: CDR1 LNHNV and CDR2 YYDKDF (reference sequence).

The genes are TRBV6-5 and TRBJ2-3; weak D call: TRBD2 (6 bases). The V and J ends lost 3 bases and 5 bases respectively, with 9 bases between them. Germline loops: CDR1 MNHEY, CDR2 SVGAGI. This CDR3 region has 13 residues. Here the CDR3 reads CASSYLGGDTQYF. The CDR3 DNA reads as TGTGCCAGCAGTTATCTGGGGGGAGATACGCAGTATTTT.

The V gene is TRBV28, the J gene TRBJ1-1, with D perhaps TRBD1 (6 bases). V shed 3 bases and J shed 2 bases, with 10 bases lying between them. From germline, CDR1 is MDHEN and CDR2 SYDVKM. CDR3 size: 14 residues. The CDR3 reads CASSFLGGNTEAFF. The CDR3 coding sequence is TGTGCCAGCAGTTTTTTAGGGGGAAACACTGAAGCTTTCTTT.

The rearrangement uses TRBV7-2 and TRBJ2-7; a possible D gene is TRBD1 (6 bases). The CDR3 has 13 amino acids. V lost 3 bases and J 7 bases, leaving 13 bases between the germline ends. Germline CDR1 and CDR2: SGHTA and FQGNSA. CDR3 DNA: TGTGCCAGCAGCTTGGGACACCTTAGAGAGCAGTACTTC. Translated: CASSLGHLREQYF.

This rearrangement joins TRBV28 to TRBJ1-5; D may be TRBD1 (6 bases). Germline CDR1 is MDHEN and CDR2 is SYDVKM. V lost 1 base to trimming and J lost 2 bases, with 9 bases between them. The CDR3 consists of 15 residues. DNA for the CDR3: TGTGCCAGCAGTTTATCCGGGGGCGGCAATCAGCCCCAGCATTTT. Encoded protein: CASSLSGGGNQPQHF.

V is TRBV5-1 and J is TRBJ2-3, with 7 bases matching TRBD1. Germline-derived CDR1 and CDR2 are SGHRS and YFSETQ. J lost 0 bases, V lost 4 bases, and 5 bases had no gene match. The CDR3 loop spans 15 amino acids. The CDR3 here is CASSRDSPSTDTQYF. The CDR3 DNA sequence: TGCGCCAGCAGCCGGGACAGCCCTAGCACAGATACGCAGTATTTT. The full variable domain, with the rest looked up from reference TRBV5-1 and TRBJ2-3, is KAGVTQTPRYLIKTRGQQVTLSCSPISGHRSVSWYQQTPGQGLQFLFEYFSETQRNKGNFPGRFSGRQFSNSRSEMNVSTLELGDSALYLCASSRDSPSTDTQYFGPGTRLTVL.

This clone was seen just once. This sequence joins TRBV5-6 and TRBJ2-1; 9 bases match TRBD2. Losses at the gene ends were 4 bases for V and 10 bases for J; bases not matched to a gene: 12. The CDR3 totals 15 residues. The germline CDR1 and CDR2 sequences are SGHDT and YYEEEE. The CDR3 DNA reads as TGTGCCAGCAGCATCCCGGGACTAGCCCCGTGGGAGCAGTTCTTC. It encodes CASSIPGLAPWEQFF. The complete variable domain, with remaining parts taken from reference TRBV5-6 and TRBJ2-1, reads DAGVTQSPTHLIKTRGQQVTLRCSPKSGHDTVSWYQQALGQGPQFIFQYYEEEERQRGNFPDRFSGHQFPNYSSELNVNALLLGDSALYLCASSIPGLAPWEQFFGPGTRLTVL.

This clone came up a few times. The V gene is TRBV2, the J gene TRBJ1-3, with a tentative D call TRBD1 (5 bases). The CDR3 is made up of 15 amino acids. The V gene lost 8 bases and the J gene lost 0 bases, with 14 bases spanning the gap. Germline V CDR1 and CDR2: SNHLY, FYNNEI. CDR3 protein: CASAKDTSSGNTIYF. CDR3 bases: TGTGCCAGCGCCAAGGACACAAGCTCTGGAAACACCATATATTTT.